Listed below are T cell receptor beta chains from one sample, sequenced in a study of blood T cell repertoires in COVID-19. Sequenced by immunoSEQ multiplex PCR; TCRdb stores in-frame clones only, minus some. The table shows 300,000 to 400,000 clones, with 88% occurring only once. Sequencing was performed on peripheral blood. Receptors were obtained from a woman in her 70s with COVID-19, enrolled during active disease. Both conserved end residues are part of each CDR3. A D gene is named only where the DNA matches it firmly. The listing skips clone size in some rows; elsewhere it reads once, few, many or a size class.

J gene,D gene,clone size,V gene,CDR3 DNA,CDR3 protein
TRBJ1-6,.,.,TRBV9,TGTGCCAGCAGCGTCTCCGGGGGGGGATCCTATAATTCACCCCTCCACTTT,CASSVSGGGSYNSPLHF
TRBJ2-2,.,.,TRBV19,TGTGCCAGTAGTCCACCAGGGAGGTTGACCGGGGAGCTGTTTTTT,CASSPPGRLTGELFF
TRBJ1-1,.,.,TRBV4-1,TGCGCCAGCAGCCGGGGGCGGAGCACTGAAGCTTTCTTT,CASSRGRSTEAFF
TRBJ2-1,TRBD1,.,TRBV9,TGTGCCAGCAGCCTCGGGACAGGGGGACGAAATGAGCAGTTCTTC,CASSLGTGGRNEQFF
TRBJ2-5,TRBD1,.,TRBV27,TGTGCCAGCAGTGCGACAGGGGCTTGGGAGACCCAGTACTTC,CASSATGAWETQYF
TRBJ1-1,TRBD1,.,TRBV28,TGTGCCAGCAGTCCAGGGGGAACGAACACTGAAGCTTTCTTT,CASSPGGTNTEAFF
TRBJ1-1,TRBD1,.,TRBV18,TGTGCCAGCTCACCACGAGTTTTTACAGGGGGTAACACTGAAGCTTTCTTT,CASSPRVFTGGNTEAFF
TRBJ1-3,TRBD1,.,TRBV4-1,TGCGCCAGCAGCCAAACAGGGGAAACCTCTGGAAACACCATATATTTT,CASSQTGETSGNTIYF
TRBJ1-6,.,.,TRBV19,TGTGCCACCGAGCAGGATTTCTATAATTCACCCCTCCACTTT,CATEQDFYNSPLHF
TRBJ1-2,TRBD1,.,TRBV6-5,TGTGCCAGCAGTTTTGGGGGACAGGGAAGGATTGGCTACACCTTC,CASSFGGQGRIGYTF
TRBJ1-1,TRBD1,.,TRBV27,TGTGCCAGCAACACAGGGGGCGCGAGCACTGAAGCTTTCTTT,CASNTGGASTEAFF
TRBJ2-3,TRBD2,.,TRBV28,TGTGCCAGCAGTAACCTTAGCGGGGGGGCATCCGATACGCAGTATTTT,CASSNLSGGASDTQYF
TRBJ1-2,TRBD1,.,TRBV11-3,TGTGCCAGCAGCGCGGGACAGTATGGCTACACCTTC,CASSAGQYGYTF
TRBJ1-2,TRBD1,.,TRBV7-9,TGTGCCAGCAGCCTACGGGACAGCTTAAATGGCTACACCTTC,CASSLRDSLNGYTF
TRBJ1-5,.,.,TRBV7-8,TGTGCCAGCAGCCGGGAGGAATTTTTGCCCCAGCATTTT,CASSREEFLPQHF
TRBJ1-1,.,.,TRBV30,TGTGCCTGGAGTCAACGACAGGCCGGGACTGAAGCTTTCTTT,CAWSQRQAGTEAFF
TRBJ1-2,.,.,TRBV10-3,TGTGCCATCACACGACAGCAGGACTATGGCTACACCTTC,CAITRQQDYGYTF
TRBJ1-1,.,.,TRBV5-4,TGTGCCAGCAGCTTGGAACAGAATACTGAAGCTTTCTTT,CASSLEQNTEAFF
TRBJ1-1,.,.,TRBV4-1,TGCGCCAGCAGCTATACAGGGACCATGAACACTGAAGCTTTCTTT,CASSYTGTMNTEAFF
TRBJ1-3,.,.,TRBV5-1,TGCGCCAGCAGCTTGGACCTACCCTCTGGAAACACCATATATTTT,CASSLDLPSGNTIYF
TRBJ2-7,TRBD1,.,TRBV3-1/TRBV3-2,TGTGCGCTACACAGGGGGCAGTACTTC,CALHRGQYF
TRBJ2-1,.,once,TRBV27,TGTGCCAGCAGTTTACGGGGATTTGAGCAGTTCTTC,CASSLRGFEQFF
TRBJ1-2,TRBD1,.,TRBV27,TGTGCCAGCAGTTTAAGTACAGGGGCAGAGGGCTACACCTTC,CASSLSTGAEGYTF
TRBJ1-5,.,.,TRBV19,TGTGCCAGTAGTACTCCTAGAAATCAGCCCCAGCATTTT,CASSTPRNQPQHF
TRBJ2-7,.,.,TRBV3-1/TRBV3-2,TGTGCCAGCAGCCGTTCGGGACTCTCAGCCTACGAGCAGTACTTC,CASSRSGLSAYEQYF
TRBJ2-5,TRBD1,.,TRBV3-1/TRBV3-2,TGTGCCAGCAGGGCGTCAGGGACAGTACAAGAGACCCAGTACTTC,CASRASGTVQETQYF
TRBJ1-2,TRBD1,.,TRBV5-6,TGTGCCAGCAGCTCAAGGACAGGGGATGGCTACACCTTC,CASSSRTGDGYTF
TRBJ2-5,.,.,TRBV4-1,TGCGCCAGCAGCCAAGTAGTTCGGGAGACCCAGTACTTC,CASSQVVRETQYF
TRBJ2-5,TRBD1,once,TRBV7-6,TGTGCCAGCAGCGGCTTAGGGGACAGGGGGCAAGAGACCCAGTACTTC,CASSGLGDRGQETQYF
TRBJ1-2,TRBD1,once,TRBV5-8,TGTGCCAGCAGCTTATACTCCGGGACAGGGACCCCTTATGGCTACACCTTC,CASSLYSGTGTPYGYTF
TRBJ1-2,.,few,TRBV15,TGTGCCACCAGCAGAGATAGTCAACCCCTGAAACCCTATGGCTACACCTTC,CATSRDSQPLKPYGYTF
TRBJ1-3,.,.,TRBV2,TGTGCCAGCAGTGAAAATTCGGTAGGAGGCGGAAACACCATATATTTT,CASSENSVGGGNTIYF
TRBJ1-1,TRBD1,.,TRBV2,TGTGCCAGCCGACGACAGGGGAACACTGAAGCTTTCTTT,CASRRQGNTEAFF
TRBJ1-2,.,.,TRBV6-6,TGTGCCAGTCAGGGAGGCGATGGCTACACCTTC,CASQGGDGYTF
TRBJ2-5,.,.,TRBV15,TGTGCCACCAGCAGAGATTCGAGAGAGACCCAGTACTTC,CATSRDSRETQYF
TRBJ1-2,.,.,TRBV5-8,TGTGCCAGCAGCTCGCCAGGGCAAACGACGTATGGCTACACCTTC,CASSSPGQTTYGYTF
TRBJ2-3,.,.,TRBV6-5,TGTGCCAGCACCCTACCGGGGGGCCAGGGAAATACGCAGTATTTT,CASTLPGGQGNTQYF
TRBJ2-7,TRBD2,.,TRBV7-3,TGTGCCAGCAGCCCCCCGGGGGCTAGCGGGTCCAGCTCCTACGAGCAGTACTTC,CASSPPGASGSSSYEQYF
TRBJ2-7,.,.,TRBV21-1,TGTGCCAGCAGCGCCGACAGGGCCCACGAGCAGTACTTC,CASSADRAHEQYF
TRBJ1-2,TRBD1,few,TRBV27,TGTGCCAGCAGTTTCACCCCGGGACAGCGATACTATGGCTACACCTTC,CASSFTPGQRYYGYTF
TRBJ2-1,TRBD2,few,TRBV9,TGTGCCAGCAGCGAAGGCGGGGGGGATACCAATGAGCAGTTCTTC,CASSEGGGDTNEQFF
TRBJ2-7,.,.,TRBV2,TGTGCCAGCAGGGGGGACACCTACGAGCAGTACTTC,CASRGDTYEQYF
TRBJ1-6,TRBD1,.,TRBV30,TGTGCCTTAATGACAGGGTCCTATAATTCACCCCTCCACTTT,CALMTGSYNSPLHF
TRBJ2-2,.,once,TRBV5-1,TGCGCCAGCAGCGTAATACCGGGGGTCACGAACACCGGGGAGCTGTTTTTT,CASSVIPGVTNTGELFF
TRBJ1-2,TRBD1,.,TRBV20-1,TGCAGTGCTAGTCTCCGGGACAGCGTATATGGCTACACCTTC,CSASLRDSVYGYTF
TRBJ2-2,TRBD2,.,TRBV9,TGTGCCAGCAGCCCTAGCGGGGGGGCGAACACCGGGGAGCTGTTTTTT,CASSPSGGANTGELFF
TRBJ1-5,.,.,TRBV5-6,TGTGCCAGCAGCTTGGCCAAGGGGGAGGGAGGCGGTCAGCCCCAGCATTTT,CASSLAKGEGGGQPQHF
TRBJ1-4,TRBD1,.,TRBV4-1,TGCGCCAGCAGCCAAGCCCGACAGGGACCTAATGAAAAACTGTTTTTT,CASSQARQGPNEKLFF
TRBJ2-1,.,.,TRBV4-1,TGCGCCAGCAGCCAAGAACCAGGGGGGCTCAACAACTACAATGAGCAGTTCTTC,CASSQEPGGLNNYNEQFF
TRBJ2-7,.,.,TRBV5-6,TGTGCCAGCAGCCCCGGAGGGATGCTCTACGAGCAGTACTTC,CASSPGGMLYEQYF
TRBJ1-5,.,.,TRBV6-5,TGTGCCAGCAGTTTATTACAGGGTGCCAATCAGCCCCAGCATTTT,CASSLLQGANQPQHF
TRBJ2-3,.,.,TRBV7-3,TGTGCCAGCAGCTTAACGTCCTCGGATACGCAGTATTTT,CASSLTSSDTQYF
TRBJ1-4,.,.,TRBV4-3,TGCGCCAGCAGCCAACAACAGGGTGAAAAACTGTTTTTT,CASSQQQGEKLFF
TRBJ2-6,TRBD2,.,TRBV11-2,TGTGCCAGCAGCCCCGGACTAGCGGGGGCCCTCTCTGGGGCCAACGTCCTGACTTTC,CASSPGLAGALSGANVLTF
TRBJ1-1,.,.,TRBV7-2,TGTGCCAGCAGCTTAAAGGGGTTAGCTTTCTTT,CASSLKGLAFF
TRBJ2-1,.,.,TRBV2,TGTGCCAGCAGGACAGGCGGCGAGCAGTTCTTC,CASRTGGEQFF
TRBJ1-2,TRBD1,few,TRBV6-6,TGTGCCAGCAGTTCGCTCGGGACAGAGGGCTACACCTTC,CASSSLGTEGYTF
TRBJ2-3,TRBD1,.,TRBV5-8,TGTGCCAGCAGCGTGGGGACAGGGACCACAGATACGCAGTATTTT,CASSVGTGTTDTQYF
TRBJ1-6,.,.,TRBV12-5,TGTGCTAGTGGTTTGTTGGCATACTCCTATAATTCACCCCTCCACTTT,CASGLLAYSYNSPLHF